What follows describes a single T cell receptor (beta chain). Amplification used 60 Vbeta primers and 13 Jbeta primers. Sequenced by immunoSEQ multiplex PCR; TCRdb stores in-frame clones only, minus some. The data hold 100,000 to 150,000 clones, with about 80% observed a single time. The data are from a study of cytomegalovirus exposure and HLA in healthy donors. Sequences were obtained from PBMCs. The sequence derives from a woman between 45 and 60 years old in good health and CMV-seronegative.

CDR3 nucleotides: TGTGCCAGCAGCCCCCAGGGGGGGAACACTGAAGCTTTCTTT. Its translation is CASSPQGGNTEAFF. V and J are TRBV7-3 and TRBJ1-1; 7 bases agree with TRBD1. This CDR3 is built from 14 residues. CDR1 SGHTA and CDR2 FQGTGA come from the germline V gene. V was clipped by 5 bases and J by 1 base; unmatched bases: 4.